This T cell receptor beta chain was identified during a study of T cells in Graves' hyperthyroidism and ophthalmopathy. V shed 4 bases and J 4 bases; nucleotides not matched to a gene: 11. The CDR3 is 16 amino acids. CDR1 is SEHNR, CDR2 FQNEAQ, per germline (reference sequence). Regions amplified from RNA transcripts were the TCR beta CDR3 regions. TCR CDR3 regions were first amplified by RT-PCR with HTBI primers. TCRdb reprocessed the multiplex PCR reads via MiXCR and lists one record per CDR3 protein. The table lists roughly 510,000 distinct CDR3 sequences, 46% of them singletons. This TCR was sampled from an adult woman with Graves' disease, either hyperthyroidism or ophthalmopathy (not recorded which). The chain joins TRBV7-9 to TRBJ2-5; 8 positions match TRBD1. What was sequenced was peripheral blood or thyroid tissue (not recorded which). The CDR3 sequence: CASSSDGAGGGETQYF. In nucleotides, the CDR3 is TGTGCCAGCAGCTCTGACGGGGCAGGGGGCGGAGAGACCCAGTACTTC.